The 16 T cell receptor beta chains below all came from one sample that was sequenced in a study of shared clonotypes between healthy human individuals (dated by TCRdb to the early 2020s). Preparation of the library involved the immunoSEQ multiplex PCR assay. The source is immuneACCESS, and TCRdb retained only in-frame sequences with V and J called. Part of the clones is not carried over; for the studies checked, unresolved V genes explain less than half of this, and the remainder is unexplained. The sample records 2 million to 2.5 million clones, 85% to 95% of which are singletons. The ten most abundant clones make up under 0.15% of the sample. Input material: naive CD4+ T cells sorted from blood. What the cell subset or site label conveys for this sample: CD45RA+ positively selected. The receptors shown here come from a man aged 18 to 30 in good health.

J is TRBJ1-5 and V is TRBV30; D is unresolved. The CDR3 length is 13 residues. Germline V gives CDR1 GTSNPN, CDR2 SVGIG (reference sequence). V was cut by 0 bases and J by 7 bases, with 10 bases left in between. The chain's CDR3 is CAWSVGAFQPQHF. In DNA form, the CDR3 reads TGTGCCTGGAGTGTGGGTGCATTCCAGCCCCAGCATTTT.

CDR3 nucleotide sequence: TGTGCCAGCAGCTCCTCCGACGCAAGCTCCTACGAGCAGTACTTC. Translated: CASSSSDASSYEQYF. This chain connects TRBV7-9 to TRBJ2-7; D is uncertain. V was trimmed by 4 bases and J by 0 bases, leaving 13 bases between them. This CDR3 is built from 15 residues. Germline CDR1 reads SEHNR; CDR2 reads FQNEAQ (reference sequence).

In regard to this clone: The sample carries other DNA sequences with the same CDR3. The CDR3, as DNA: TGTGCCAGCAGCTTCGATGGGAACTATGGCTACACCTTC. It yields the protein CASSFDGNYGYTF. The rearrangement joins TRBV7-9 to TRBJ1-2, with D unresolved. This CDR3 comprises 13 residues. The germline V gene has CDR1 SEHNR and CDR2 FQNEAQ (reference sequence). Trimming removed 3 bases at V and 2 bases at J, with 7 bases between.

About this clone itself: This same CDR3 is encoded by further DNA sequences in the sample. This chain uses TRBV5-1 with TRBJ1-4, with TRBD1 matching 9 bases. The CDR3 has 15 residues. Germline loops: CDR1 SGHRS, CDR2 YFSETQ. Trimming removed 4 bases from V and 2 bases from J; junction bases left unmatched: 3. The CDR3 DNA reads TGCGCCAGCAGCCCAGGGACAGGGACTAATGAAAAACTGTTTTTT. Its translation is CASSPGTGTNEKLFF. Using reference TRBV5-1 and TRBJ1-4 for the parts outside the CDR3, the full variable domain is KAGVTQTPRYLIKTRGQQVTLSCSPISGHRSVSWYQQTPGQGLQFLFEYFSETQRNKGNFPGRFSGRQFSNSRSEMNVSTLELGDSALYLCASSPGTGTNEKLFFGSGTQLSVL.

The genes are TRBV10-3 and TRBJ2-1; 10 nucleotides align to TRBD2. CDR3 length: 13 residues. Germline V gene sequence: CDR1 ENHRY, CDR2 SYGVKD. V lost 8 bases and J lost 6; bases outside the gene matches: 4. CDR3 region: CAIGTSAVNEQFF. In DNA form, the CDR3 reads TGTGCCATCGGGACTAGCGCCGTCAATGAGCAGTTCTTC.

Concerning this clone: Within the sample, other DNA sequences also encode this same CDR3. The chain employs TRBV7-2 and TRBJ1-2; D might be TRBD1 (6 bases). CDR3 length: 14 amino acids. The germline gives CDR1 SGHTA, CDR2 FQGNSA. Trimming took off 2 bases at V and 2 bases at J, with 9 bases between the two ends. Here the CDR3 reads CASSLSQGNYGYTF. The DNA for the CDR3 is TGTGCCAGCAGCTTATCACAGGGAAACTATGGCTACACCTTC.

This clone was counted once. This sequence joins TRBV5-6 and TRBJ1-2, with TRBD1 matching 9 bases. This CDR3 has 16 amino acids. Looked up from germline, CDR1 is SGHDT and CDR2 is YYEEEE. The junction had 7 bases not matched to a gene; V was cut back by 0 bases and J by 4 bases. The CDR3 DNA reads as TGTGCCAGCAGCTTGGAGTGGACAGGGGAGGCCTATGGCTACACCTTC. Protein product: CASSLEWTGEAYGYTF. The variable domain in full, with the rest retrieved from reference TRBV5-6 and TRBJ1-2, is DAGVTQSPTHLIKTRGQQVTLRCSPKSGHDTVSWYQQALGQGPQFIFQYYEEEERQRGNFPDRFSGHQFPNYSSELNVNALLLGDSALYLCASSLEWTGEAYGYTFGSGTRLTVV.

The chain carries TRBV6-1 and TRBJ1-2; TRBD1 matches 9 bases. The CDR3 runs 13 residues. Germline V lookup: CDR1 MNHNS, CDR2 SASEGT. V lost 5 bases to trimming and J lost 7 bases; unmatched junction nucleotides: 5. CDR3 sequence: CASSFGQGFGYTF. For the CDR3, the DNA is TGTGCCAGCAGTTTCGGACAGGGGTTTGGCTACACCTTC.

The chain joins TRBV18 to TRBJ1-1; the D is unclear. The CDR3 loop spans 12 amino acids. Per the germline V gene, CDR1 is KGHSH and CDR2 is LQKENI. V was clipped by 3 bases and J by 7 bases, with 9 bases between them. The CDR3 protein is CASSPRPNEAFF. CDR3 DNA: TGTGCCAGCTCACCTCGACCGAATGAAGCTTTCTTT.

V is TRBV11-2 and J is TRBJ1-2; D is undetermined. CDR1 and CDR2 from the germline V gene are SGHAT and FQNNGV. V was pared by 6 bases and J by 4 bases, with 12 bases between. The CDR3 has 13 residues. The CDR3 is CASSYAGLYGYTF. The CDR3 nucleotides read TGTGCCAGCAGTTATGCGGGCCTCTATGGCTACACCTTC.

The CDR3 DNA sequence: TGTGCCAGCAGCTTTCGGGGTGGGGCCAACGTCCTGACTTTC. Its protein product is CASSFRGGANVLTF. V gene TRBV13 combines with J gene TRBJ2-6; D is possibly TRBD2 (5 bases). Germline CDR1 is PRHDT and CDR2 is FYEKMQ (reference sequence). With 3 bases removed from V and 3 bases from J, the gap between germline ends came to 6 bases. The CDR3 consists of 14 residues.

This rearrangement joins TRBV5-6 to TRBJ2-7, with D possibly matching TRBD2 (5 bases). The germline CDR1 and CDR2 sequences are SGHDT and YYEEEE. V was pared by 0 bases and J by 6 bases, with 10 bases between. This CDR3 region has 13 residues. DNA for the CDR3: TGTGCCAGCAGCTTGGTGGGGAGATCCGAGCAGTACTTC. Protein: CASSLVGRSEQYF. The whole variable domain, filled in from reference TRBV5-6 and TRBJ2-7, reads DAGVTQSPTHLIKTRGQQVTLRCSPKSGHDTVSWYQQALGQGPQFIFQYYEEEERQRGNFPDRFSGHQFPNYSSELNVNALLLGDSALYLCASSLVGRSEQYFGPGTRLTVT.

Only one count was recorded for this clone. Distinct nucleotide sequences in the sample also encode this CDR3. J is TRBJ1-1 and V is TRBV30; D unresolved. V was trimmed by 5 bases and J by 5 bases, leaving 9 bases between them. CDR1 and CDR2 (germline): GTSNPN, SVGIG (reference sequence). The CDR3 runs to 11 residues. The CDR3 DNA follows: TGTGCCTGGGCCGGGGATACTGAAGCTTTCTTT. This translates into CAWAGDTEAFF.

The genes are TRBV28 and TRBJ2-7; 12 bases are a match to TRBD1. J lost 1 base, V lost 6 bases, and 7 bases had no gene match. The CDR3 runs 16 residues. Per the germline V gene, CDR1 is MDHEN and CDR2 is SYDVKM. The CDR3 is CASRLKGQGASYEQYF. The CDR3 DNA is TGTGCCAGCAGATTAAAGGGACAGGGGGCTTCCTACGAGCAGTACTTC. The full variable domain, rest sourced from reference TRBV28 and TRBJ2-7, is DVKVTQSSRYLVKRTGEKVFLECVQDMDHENMFWYRQDPGLGLRLIYFSYDVKMKEKGDIPEGYSVSREKKERFSLILESASTNQTSMYLCASRLKGQGASYEQYFGPGTRLTVT.

This clone has a single count. The gene calls are TRBV28 and TRBJ1-4, with D perhaps matching TRBD1 (5 bases). The length of the CDR3 is 15 residues. V lost 6 bases to trimming and J lost 5 bases, with 16 bases between them. Germline values: CDR1 MDHEN, CDR2 SYDVKM. CDR3 in amino acids: CASSHPRTRNEKLFF. CDR3 DNA sequence: TGTGCCAGCAGCCACCCTCGGACAAGAAATGAAAAACTGTTTTTT. Full variable domain (outside the CDR3, taken from reference TRBV28 and TRBJ1-4): DVKVTQSSRYLVKRTGEKVFLECVQDMDHENMFWYRQDPGLGLRLIYFSYDVKMKEKGDIPEGYSVSREKKERFSLILESASTNQTSMYLCASSHPRTRNEKLFFGSGTQLSVL.

The chain combines TRBV7-2 with TRBJ1-2; D gene ambiguous. Per the germline V gene, CDR1 is SGHTA and CDR2 is FQGNSA. The CDR3 sequence is 13 residues long. Between the trimmed V and J ends, which lost 1 base and 5 bases, there was a span of 8 bases. DNA of the CDR3: TGTGCCAGCAGCTTAGGACTCCCTTATGGCTACACCTTC. It encodes CASSLGLPYGYTF.